This TCR beta chain stems from a study of blood T cell repertoires in COVID-19. Profiling relied on immunoSEQ multiplex PCR, and the TCRdb table lists in-frame clones only, not all of them. There are tens of thousands of clones in the sample; around 90% occur only once, and 2% to 2.5% lies in the top ten. Sample: peripheral blood. This receptor was taken from a man aged 45 to 65 with active COVID-19.

This CDR3 is CASSLGTSGTYEQYF. CDR3 sequence (DNA): TGTGCCAGCAGCTTAGGGACTAGCGGGACCTACGAGCAGTACTTC. The chain employs TRBV11-2 and TRBJ2-7; TRBD2 matches 12 bases. CDR1 and CDR2 (germline): SGHAT, FQNNGV. The CDR3 contains 15 residues. With V trimmed by 1 base and J by 2 bases, 0 bases remained unmatched.